This entry concerns a single T cell receptor beta chain. Time point here: pre-sensitization, week 0. Stated treatment: therapeutic diphenylcyclopropenone sensitization with weekly scalp DPC. J was trimmed by 2 bases and V by 1 base; bases with no gene match: 1. The CDR3 length is 13 residues. Germline V gene data show CDR1 as SQVTM and CDR2 as ANQGSEA. This record comes from a study of human T cells and chemical hapten exposure. TCRdb redid the calling of the RACE reads with MiXCR, one entry per CDR3 protein. The sample lists some 74,000 distinct CDR3 sequences, around 15% occurring once. Sequences were derived from whole blood, sampled in connection with sensitization to the hapten diphenylcyclopropenone (DPC). The receptor's source is a woman aged 45-60 years with alopecia areata. Some clones in this sample may be carry-over from other donors' samples. This rearrangement joins TRBV29-1 to TRBJ2-5, with 7 bases lining up with TRBD1. The CDR3: CSVEGGQQETQYF. The CDR3 nucleotides read TGCAGCGTTGAAGGGGGACAGCAAGAGACCCAGTACTTC.